This T cell receptor beta chain was captured in a study of sequential checkpoint blockade in melanoma (dated by TCRdb to the late 2010s). In the study overall: Using 1:1 randomization, the trial assigned patients either to first-line nivolumab followed by ipilimumab (arm A) or to ipilimumab followed by nivolumab (arm B). Maintenance nivolumab was given following each of the two trial sequences.

The CDR3 starts with the cysteine, ends with the phenylalanine, and has 15 residues. The sequence is cut down to CDR3 DNA, 45 bases in frame from base 1. CDR1 and CDR2 are read off the germline V gene as MNHNS and SASEGT. V and J are trimmed by 3 bases and 5 bases, and the gene matches miss 8 bases of the junction. Interpreted using the paper, the treatment or condition label stands for: randomized to nivolumab then ipilimumab (arm A) or the reverse (arm B). No trial patient had received prior DNA-damaging chemotherapy. On a FACS Aria II flow cytometer, live CD3+CD8+ cells that were negative for CD19 and CD56 were sorted from thawed PBMCs. The samples were obtained from melanoma patients enrolled in CheckMate 064, an open-label, randomized phase II trial testing sequential checkpoint blockade. Peripheral blood mononuclear cells were obtained through leukapheresis, purified using Ficoll-Paque, and frozen in human serum containing roughly 9.8% DMSO. Purity of sorted blood CD3+CD8+ cells was verified at >95% immediately after sorting, followed by DNA extraction.

General study outcomes and caveats: The model for predicting response that combines TCR metrics with mutation burden needs to be validated in larger, independent patient cohorts.

TCRbeta CDR3 regions were immunosequenced from genomic DNA with the immunoSEQ Assay. Before high-throughput sequencing, genomic DNA was amplified using bias-controlled multiplex PCR. On the study's bioinformatics: To quantify the absolute abundance of each unique TCRbeta CDR3 region, the sequences were collapsed and filtered. Clonality was defined as 1 minus Pielou's evenness and was calculated using productive rearrangements only. Clones with significantly greater frequencies in on-treatment versus baseline samples were identified using a previously published method. In TCRdb, the immuneACCESS table is reduced to in-frame sequences with V and J assigned. These tables do not hold every clone; where another copy was compared, an unresolved V gene accounts for under half, and the others remain unexplained. V and J calls and clone size come straight from that table; D and trimming were deduced from the DNA. This sample comprises about 10,000 clones, about 75% of them detected only once. Of the sample, 9.5% to 13% is held by the ten largest clones.

In regard to this clone: The antigen it recognizes is unknown. Base qualities are missing; no much larger clone stands one base away.

The sequencing here drew on CD8+ T cells sorted from blood (inferred from file names), taken from a patient given nivolumab and ipilimumab in sequence. This receptor was identified in a human donor with melanoma. The chain is assembled from TRBV6-1 and TRBJ1-2; TRBD1 fits 8 bases in the junction. The CDR3 reads as follows: CASSDRTGREYGYTF. DNA sequence: TGTGCCAGCAGTGATCGGACAGGGAGGGAATATGGCTACACCTTC.